Listed below are T cell receptor beta chains from one sample, sequenced in a study of post-analysis software for immune sequencing data. From the PCR reads, TCRdb called clonotypes with MiXCR, one entry per CDR3 protein. The sample carries more than 500,000 distinct CDR3 sequences, 30% to 40% recorded once. Material for sequencing was blood. Every receptor here comes from a girl aged 2 to 17 with multiple sclerosis. Each CDR3 is given with its conserved first and last residue. D genes are given only for firm matches. Size tells how often a clone was seen (once, few, many) or the class of an expanded clone, and some rows leave it out.

TRBV4-2	16	TRBD2	TRBJ2-5	few	TGTGCCAGCAGCCAAGCGTCTAGCGGGGACGGGGAGACCCAGTACTTC	CASSQASSGDGETQYF
TRBV18	17	TRBD2	TRBJ2-7	.	TGTGCCAGCTCACCACGGGGACTAGCGGGGGGCCCCTACGAGCAGTACTTC	CASSPRGLAGGPYEQYF
TRBV2	14	.	TRBJ2-1	few	TGTGCCAGCAATGGTCTAGCGTACTACAATGAGCAGTTCTTC	CASNGLAYYNEQFF
TRBV20-1	18	TRBD1	TRBJ1-5	.	TGCAGTGCTAGAGTTCCCGGGACAGCAGGGACGGGCAATCAGCCCCAGCATTTT	CSARVPGTAGTGNQPQHF
TRBV7-2	15	TRBD2	TRBJ2-1	.	TGTGCCAGCACCCTCTGGTTAGCGGGACACAATGAGCAGTTCTTC	CASTLWLAGHNEQFF
TRBV6-5	17	.	TRBJ2-3	few	TGTGCCAGCAGTTACCAGCAGGGGGGGGCCTTCACAGATACGCAGTATTTT	CASSYQQGGAFTDTQYF
TRBV5-4	13	.	TRBJ2-1	.	TGTGCCAGCAGCTTGGATGAACGAAATGAGCAGTTCTTC	CASSLDERNEQFF
TRBV14	16	.	TRBJ2-1	.	TGTGCCAGCAGCCAAAGGAACAGACCATTCTTGGTTGAGCAGTTCTTC	CASSQRNRPFLVEQFF
TRBV20-1	13	TRBD2	TRBJ2-7	.	TGCAGTGCTGCACGACTAGCCGGCTACGAGCAGTACTTC	CSAARLAGYEQYF
TRBV7-2	15	.	TRBJ2-1	many	TGTGCCAGCAGCTTAGCGTGGGCCGGGGATCGTGAGCAGTTCTTC	CASSLAWAGDREQFF
TRBV27	13	.	TRBJ2-1	medium-sized	TGTGCCAGCAGTTTAGGATCGGTCAATGAGCAGTTCTTC	CASSLGSVNEQFF
TRBV3-1	17	TRBD2	TRBJ2-5	.	TGTGCCAGCAGCCCGGGACTAGCGGGGGTCGACCAAGAGACCCAGTACTTC	CASSPGLAGVDQETQYF